The T cell receptor (beta chain) described here comes from a study of T cell changes during pregnancy in multiple sclerosis. Sequencing was performed with immunoSEQ multiplex PCR; in TCRdb, only in-frame clones are kept and a portion is missing. Seen here are tens of thousands of clones, roughly nine tenths observed once, and the top ten hold roughly 0.75%. CDR1 is SSHAT and CDR2 is FNYEAQ in the germline V gene (reference sequence). The CDR3 extends over 21 amino acids. Notes on this clone: The junction departs from germline at one end; a sequencing error may be responsible.

The chain is built from TRBV7-7 and TRBJ1-3; 7 bases match TRBD1. The receptor comes from a female donor with multiple sclerosis, enrolled in a pregnancy study. This sample comprised CD4+ T cells from peripheral blood mononuclear cells, obtained before pregnancy. CDR3 region: CASSLRSARDSFLSSGNTIYF. The CDR3 nucleotides are TGTGCTAGCAGCTTGCGGTCCGCCCGGGACAGTTTCCTTAGCTCTGGAAACACCATATATTTT. Based on the CDR3 plus reference TRBV7-7 and TRBJ1-3, the full variable domain is GAGVSQSPRYKVTKRGQDVTLRCDPISSHATLYWYQQALGQGPEFLTYFNYEAQPDKSGLPSDRFSAERPEGSISTLTIQRTEQRDSAMYRCASSLRSARDSFLSSGNTIYFGEGSWLTVV.